Shown below are 24 T cell receptor beta chains from a single sample sequenced in a study of blood T cell repertoires in COVID-19. Assay: immunoSEQ multiplex PCR; the TCRdb copy retains only in-frame clones and omits some. This table has roughly 130,000 clones, approximately 84% appearing once. Material for sequencing was PBMCs or T cells enriched from blood (not recorded which). All receptors come from a woman in her forties or fifties with acute COVID-19.

The chain links TRBV30 to TRBJ1-1, with 8 nucleotides matching TRBD1. Unmatched junction bases numbered 6, after V lost 2 bases and J lost 1 base. From germline, CDR1 is GTSNPN and CDR2 SVGIG (reference sequence). The CDR3 contains 15 residues. CDR3: CAWSFKDRGNTEAFF. The CDR3 DNA is TGTGCCTGGAGTTTCAAAGACAGGGGGAACACTGAAGCTTTCTTT.

The chain links TRBV25-1 to TRBJ2-2; TRBD1 is a possible D gene (6 bases). This CDR3 spans 15 amino acids. V lost 3 bases and J 3 bases, leaving 11 bases between the germline ends. CDR1 is MGHDK, CDR2 SYGVNS, per germline. The CDR3 nucleotides read TGTGCCAGCAGTGACAGGGGCAGGGACACCGGGGAGCTGTTTTTT. Protein product: CASSDRGRDTGELFF.

The V gene is TRBV9, the J gene TRBJ2-1, with 10 bases that match TRBD1. CDR1 and CDR2 from the germline V gene are SGDLS and YYNGEE. Trimming cost V 3 bases and J 8 bases; bases outside gene matches: 11. The CDR3 sequence is 16 residues long. In nucleotides, the CDR3 is TGTGCCAGCAGCGCCGGGGTGACAGGGGGCCGGGATGAGCAGTTCTTC. Protein sequence: CASSAGVTGGRDEQFF.

This sequence joins TRBV30 and TRBJ2-3, with 11 positions matching TRBD1. V was clipped by 5 bases and J by 6 bases; unmatched bases: 1. The CDR3 has 12 amino acids. Looked up from germline, CDR1 is GTSNPN and CDR2 is SVGIG (reference sequence). DNA of the CDR3: TGTGCCTGGGGACAGGGGGCTGATACGCAGTATTTT. Translation gives CAWGQGADTQYF.

This clone was detected a few times. The chain is built from TRBV20-1 and TRBJ2-3; TRBD2 might be the D (5 bases). Germline V gene lookup returns CDR1 DFQATT and CDR2 SNEGSKA (reference sequence). The CDR3 contains 11 residues. Trimming pared 5 bases from V and 6 bases from J, leaving 9 bases between. DNA of the CDR3: TGCAGTGCTCCGGACTGGGATACGCAGTATTTT. Its translation: CSAPDWDTQYF.

V usage is TRBV27 and J usage is TRBJ1-6; perhaps TRBD1 as D (5 bases). The CDR3 is made up of 12 amino acids. The ends were cut back, 8 bases at V and 8 bases at J, with 10 bases in the middle. The germline V gene has CDR1 MNHEY and CDR2 SMNVEV (reference sequence). The CDR3 is CASGPGYSPLHF. DNA for the CDR3: TGTGCCAGCGGCCCAGGGTATTCACCCCTCCACTTT.

The V call is TRBV2, the J call TRBJ1-2; no clear D. The ends were cut back, 7 bases at V and 5 bases at J, with 14 bases in the middle. The CDR3 has 13 residues. Per the germline V gene, CDR1 is SNHLY and CDR2 is FYNNEI. CDR3 DNA: TGTGCCAGCACCCCAAGCGCGGTTTATGGCTACACCTTC. It yields the protein CASTPSAVYGYTF.

The chain uses TRBV6-1 and TRBJ2-6; no reliable D call. There are 14 residues in the CDR3. Trimming took off 3 bases at V and 4 bases at J, with 7 bases between the two ends. Germline assignment: CDR1 MNHNS and CDR2 SASEGT. The CDR3 protein is CASSDGYGANVLTF. CDR3 bases: TGTGCCAGCAGTGACGGGTACGGGGCCAACGTCCTGACTTTC.

The chain carries TRBV7-6 and TRBJ2-1; 10 nucleotides match TRBD1. Germline CDR1 and CDR2: SGHVS and FNYEAQ. The CDR3 contains 15 residues. Trimming at V came to 0 bases and at J to 9 bases, leaving 5 bases not matched to a gene. CDR3 region: CASSLAGTGVSEQFF. CDR3 DNA sequence: TGTGCCAGCAGCTTAGCCGGGACAGGGGTTTCTGAGCAGTTCTTC. The whole variable domain, filled in from reference TRBV7-6 and TRBJ2-1, reads GAGVSQSPRYKVTKRGQDVALRCDPISGHVSLYWYRQALGQGPEFLTYFNYEAQQDKSGLPNDRFSAERPEGSISTLTIQRTEQRDSAMYRCASSLAGTGVSEQFFGPGTRLTVL.

This chain joins TRBV5-1 and TRBJ1-2, with a weak D call TRBD1 (5 bases). Looked up from germline, CDR1 is SGHRS and CDR2 is YFSETQ. The ends were cut back, 4 bases at V and 0 bases at J, with 10 bases in the middle. This CDR3 comprises 14 residues. CDR3 bases: TGCGCCAGCAGCCCAGGGTTTCCTAACTATGGCTACACCTTC. This encodes CASSPGFPNYGYTF.

The chain links TRBV7-3 to TRBJ1-5, with 10 nucleotides matching TRBD1. V gave up 5 bases and J gave up 7 bases; unmatched junction bases: 8. The CDR3 consists of 15 residues. Germline CDR1 is SGHTA and CDR2 is FQGTGA. The CDR3 protein is CASSPTGTGDQPQHF. CDR3 DNA sequence: TGTGCCAGCAGCCCAACCGGGACAGGGGACCAGCCCCAGCATTTT.

The V gene is TRBV9, the J gene TRBJ2-1; 9 nucleotides agree with TRBD2. Germline V gives CDR1 SGDLS, CDR2 YYNGEE. The length of the CDR3 is 16 residues. J lost 6 bases, V lost 3 bases, and 10 bases had no gene match. CDR3 sequence: CASSARRAGGLNEQFF. The CDR3 DNA reads as TGTGCCAGCAGCGCAAGACGAGCGGGAGGACTCAATGAGCAGTTCTTC.

This clone has only one observation. The chain carries TRBV7-9 and TRBJ1-1; perhaps TRBD1 as D (5 bases). Trimming stripped 5 bases from V and 7 bases from J, with 20 bases between. Germline V lookup: CDR1 SEHNR, CDR2 FQNEAQ (reference sequence). The CDR3 runs to 15 residues. The CDR3 loop is CASSPKGGGAREAFF. The CDR3 bases are TGTGCCAGCAGCCCTAAAGGTGGCGGGGCCCGTGAAGCTTTCTTT.

The chain is built from TRBV2 and TRBJ1-5; D unclear. Germline CDR1 SNHLY, CDR2 FYNNEI. V shed 7 bases and J shed 0 bases, with 7 bases lying between them. CDR3 size: 13 residues. This CDR3 is CASTGYSNQPQHF. CDR3 coding DNA: TGTGCCAGCACAGGATATAGCAATCAGCCCCAGCATTTT.

This clone was recorded once. V is TRBV3-1 (or the pseudogene TRBV3-2) and J is TRBJ2-1; a weak D match, TRBD2 (6 bases). This CDR3 has 15 residues. Trimming removed 1 base from V and 4 bases from J, with 11 bases in between. The germline gives CDR1 LGHDT, CDR2 YNNKEL (reference sequence). CDR3 bases: TGTGCCAGCAGCCAAGGCGGGATAAGTTACAATGAGCAGTTCTTC. The encoded protein is CASSQGGISYNEQFF.

The chain uses TRBV29-1 and TRBJ1-1; D perhaps matches TRBD1 (5 bases). Germline-derived CDR1 and CDR2 are SQVTM and ANQGSEA. With 4 bases removed from V and 5 bases from J, the gap between germline ends came to 23 bases. The CDR3 covers 16 residues. The DNA of the CDR3 is TGCAGCGTTGTAGTAGGGTTTAACAGGTATACTACTGAAGCTTTCTTT. Its translation is CSVVVGFNRYTTEAFF.

The chain joins TRBV14 to TRBJ2-1, with 9 bases lining up with TRBD2. The V gene's germline CDR1 is SGHDN and CDR2 FVKESK. V trimming: 3 bases; J trimming: 8 bases; junction bases outside the gene matches: 8. This CDR3 comprises 15 residues. Here the CDR3 reads CASSQTLAGGDEQFF. As DNA, the CDR3 is TGTGCCAGCAGCCAGACACTAGCGGGTGGCGATGAGCAGTTCTTC.

V and J are TRBV6-5 and TRBJ2-5; D is ambiguous. CDR1 and CDR2 from the germline V gene are MNHEY and SVGAGI. V was cut by 5 bases and J by 4 bases, with 14 bases left in between. The CDR3 consists of 14 residues. DNA for the CDR3: TGTGCCAGCAGTATTTACAGACCCGCAGAGACCCAGTACTTC. Encoded protein: CASSIYRPAETQYF.

The chain combines TRBV7-9 with TRBJ1-4; D is ambiguous. CDR3 length equals 15 residues. V was shortened by 1 base and J by 7 bases, with 13 bases between the two germline ends. Germline loops: CDR1 SEHNR, CDR2 FQNEAQ (reference sequence). The CDR3 DNA reads TGTGCCAGCAGCTTAGGTTCTGCCCGGGGTGAAAAACTGTTTTTT. Translated, it gives CASSLGSARGEKLFF.

The V and J genes are TRBV18 and TRBJ1-1, with a tentative D call TRBD1 (6 bases). Germline V gene lookup returns CDR1 KGHSH and CDR2 LQKENI. The V gene lost 4 bases and the J gene lost 3 bases, with 21 bases spanning the gap. The CDR3 runs to 17 residues. The CDR3 spells CASSQGTSGFRDTEAFF. CDR3 DNA: TGTGCCAGCTCACAAGGGACATCGGGATTTAGGGACACTGAAGCTTTCTTT.

This clone appeared a single time. The rearrangement uses TRBV24-1 and TRBJ2-3; TRBD2 aligns across 14 bases. Germline CDR1 is KGHDR and CDR2 is SFDVKD. The V and J ends lost 4 bases and 5 bases, in that order; junction bases with no gene match: 7. This CDR3 is built from 17 residues. For the CDR3, the DNA is TGTGCCACCAGTGACCGGGGACTAGCGGGAGCCATAGATACGCAGTATTTT. This encodes CATSDRGLAGAIDTQYF.

This sequence joins TRBV6-8 and TRBJ1-2, with D uncertain. The CDR3 totals 16 residues. Germline loops: CDR1 MNHGY, CDR2 SAAAGT. The germline V and J ends were trimmed by 7 bases and 7 bases, with 25 bases remaining between them. CDR3 in DNA: TGTGCCAGCACTACCTTAGAGTTAGGAGGGAAACTTGGCTACACCTTC. Protein: CASTTLELGGKLGYTF.

V and J are TRBV6-5 and TRBJ2-7; 9 bases fit TRBD1. This CDR3 is 13 amino acids long. Germline-derived CDR1 and CDR2 are MNHEY and SVGAGI. With 3 bases clipped from V and 9 bases from J, the junction kept 6 bases outside the gene matches. CDR3 sequence reads: CASSYPTGGGQYF. The DNA of the CDR3 is TGTGCCAGCAGTTATCCGACAGGGGGAGGGCAGTACTTC.

V and J are TRBV1 and TRBJ2-3; the table's D call, TRBD2, was not checked against the DNA. TRBV1 is a listed pseudogene. The CDR3 extends over 17 amino acids. This chain's CDR3 is CTSSQEASGKDTDTQYF. Written as DNA, the CDR3 is TGCACCAGCAGCCAAGAAGCTAGCGGGAAGGACACAGATACGCAGTATTTT.